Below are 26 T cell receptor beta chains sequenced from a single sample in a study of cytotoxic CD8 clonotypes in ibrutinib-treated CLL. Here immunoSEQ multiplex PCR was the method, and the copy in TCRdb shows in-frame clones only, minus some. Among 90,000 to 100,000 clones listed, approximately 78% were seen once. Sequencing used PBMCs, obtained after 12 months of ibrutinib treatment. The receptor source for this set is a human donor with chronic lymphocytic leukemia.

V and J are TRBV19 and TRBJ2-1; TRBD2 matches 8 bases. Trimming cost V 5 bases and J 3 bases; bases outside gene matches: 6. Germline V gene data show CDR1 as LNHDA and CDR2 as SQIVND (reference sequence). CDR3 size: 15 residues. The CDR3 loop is CASSQGLAGYNEQFF. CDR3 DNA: TGTGCCAGTAGTCAAGGGCTAGCGGGCTACAATGAGCAGTTCTTC. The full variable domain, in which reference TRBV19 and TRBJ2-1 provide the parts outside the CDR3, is DGGITQSPKYLFRKEGQNVTLSCEQNLNHDAMYWYRQDPGQGLRLIYYSQIVNDFQKGDIAEGYSVSREKKESFPLTVTSAQKNPTAFYLCASSQGLAGYNEQFFGPGTRLTVL.

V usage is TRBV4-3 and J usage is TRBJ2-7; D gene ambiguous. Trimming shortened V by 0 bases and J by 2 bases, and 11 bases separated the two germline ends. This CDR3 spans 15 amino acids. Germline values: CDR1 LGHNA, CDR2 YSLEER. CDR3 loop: CASSQDEGPTYEQYF. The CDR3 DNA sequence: TGCGCCAGCAGCCAAGATGAAGGTCCAACCTACGAGCAGTACTTC.

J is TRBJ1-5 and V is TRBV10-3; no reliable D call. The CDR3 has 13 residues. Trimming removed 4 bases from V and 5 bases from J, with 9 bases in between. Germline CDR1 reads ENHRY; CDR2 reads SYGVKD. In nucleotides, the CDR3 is TGTGCCATCAGTGTAAGTGGTGATCAGCCCCAGCATTTT. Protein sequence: CAISVSGDQPQHF.

CDR3 nucleotide sequence: TGTGCCAGCAGCCCCCCGGGTGGCGGGGGGAAACAGTACTTC. Its translation is CASSPPGGGGKQYF. The chain has TRBV5-4 and TRBJ2-7, with 8 positions matching TRBD2. The CDR3 sequence is 14 residues long. V lost 4 bases and J lost 10; bases outside the gene matches: 13. CDR1 is SGHNT and CDR2 is YYREEE in the germline V gene (reference sequence).

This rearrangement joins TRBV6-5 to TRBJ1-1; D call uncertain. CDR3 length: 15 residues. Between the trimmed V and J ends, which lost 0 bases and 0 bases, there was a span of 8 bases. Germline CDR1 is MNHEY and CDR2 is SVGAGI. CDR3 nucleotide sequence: TGTGCCAGCAGTTACTCAGGAGTTATGAACACTGAAGCTTTCTTT. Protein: CASSYSGVMNTEAFF.

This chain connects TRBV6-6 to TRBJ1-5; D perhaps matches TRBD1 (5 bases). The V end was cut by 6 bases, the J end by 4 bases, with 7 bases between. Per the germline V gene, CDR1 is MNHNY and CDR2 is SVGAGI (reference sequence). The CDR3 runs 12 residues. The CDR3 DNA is TGTGCCAGCAGGGACACTAATCAGCCCCAGCATTTT. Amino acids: CASRDTNQPQHF.

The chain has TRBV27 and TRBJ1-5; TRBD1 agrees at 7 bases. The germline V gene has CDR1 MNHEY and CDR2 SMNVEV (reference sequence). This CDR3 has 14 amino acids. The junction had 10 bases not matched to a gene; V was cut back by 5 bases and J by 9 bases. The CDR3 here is CASSIRTGAGPQHF. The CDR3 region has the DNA TGTGCCAGCAGTATCCGGACAGGTGCGGGGCCCCAGCATTTT.

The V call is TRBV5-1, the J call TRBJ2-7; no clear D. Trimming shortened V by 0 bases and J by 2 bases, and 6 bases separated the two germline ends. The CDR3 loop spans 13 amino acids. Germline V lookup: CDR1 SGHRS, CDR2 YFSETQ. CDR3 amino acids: CASSLATAYEQYF. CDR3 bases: TGCGCCAGCAGCTTGGCTACAGCCTACGAGCAGTACTTC.

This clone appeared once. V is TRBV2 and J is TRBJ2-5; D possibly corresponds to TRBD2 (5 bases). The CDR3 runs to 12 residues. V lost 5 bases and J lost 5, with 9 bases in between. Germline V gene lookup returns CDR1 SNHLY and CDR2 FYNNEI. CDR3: CASSLRGETQYF. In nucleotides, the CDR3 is TGTGCCAGCAGTCTTAGAGGGGAGACCCAGTACTTC.

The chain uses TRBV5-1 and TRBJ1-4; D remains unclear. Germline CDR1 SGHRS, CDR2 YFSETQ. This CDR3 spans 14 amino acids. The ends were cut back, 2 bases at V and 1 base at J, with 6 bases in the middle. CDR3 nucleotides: TGCGCCAGCAGCTTCTGGGGAACTAATGAAAAACTGTTTTTT. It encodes CASSFWGTNEKLFF.

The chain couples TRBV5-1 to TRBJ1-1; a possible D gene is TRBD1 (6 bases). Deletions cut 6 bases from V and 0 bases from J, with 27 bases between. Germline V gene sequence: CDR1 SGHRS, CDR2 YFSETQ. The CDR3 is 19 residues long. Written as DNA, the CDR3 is TGCGCCAGCACCCCTTTTCTCGCAAGGGGGAAGGGCATGAACACTGAAGCTTTCTTT. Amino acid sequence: CASTPFLARGKGMNTEAFF.

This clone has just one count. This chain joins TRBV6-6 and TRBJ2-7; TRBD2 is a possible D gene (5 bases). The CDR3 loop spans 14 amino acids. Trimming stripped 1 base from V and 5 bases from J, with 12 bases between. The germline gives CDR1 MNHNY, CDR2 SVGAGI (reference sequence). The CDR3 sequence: CASSYLGGFDEQYF. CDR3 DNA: TGTGCCAGCAGTTACTTGGGCGGGTTCGACGAGCAGTACTTC.

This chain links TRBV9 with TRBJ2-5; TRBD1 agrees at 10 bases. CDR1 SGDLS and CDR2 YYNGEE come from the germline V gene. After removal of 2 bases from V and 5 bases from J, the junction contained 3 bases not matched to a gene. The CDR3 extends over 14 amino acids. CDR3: CASSVTDRGETQYF. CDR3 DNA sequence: TGTGCCAGCAGCGTCACGGACAGGGGGGAGACCCAGTACTTC.

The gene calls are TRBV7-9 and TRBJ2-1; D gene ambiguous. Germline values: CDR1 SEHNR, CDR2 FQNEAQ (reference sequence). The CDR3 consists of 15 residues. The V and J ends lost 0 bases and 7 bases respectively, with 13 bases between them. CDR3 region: CASSLASTVGNEQFF. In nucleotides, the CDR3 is TGTGCCAGCAGCTTAGCGTCGACGGTGGGGAATGAGCAGTTCTTC. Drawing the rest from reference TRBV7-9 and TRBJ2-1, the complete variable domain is DTGVSQNPRHKITKRGQNVTFRCDPISEHNRLYWYRQTLGQGPEFLTYFQNEAQLEKSRLLSDRFSAERPKGSFSTLEIQRTEQGDSAMYLCASSLASTVGNEQFFGPGTRLTVL.

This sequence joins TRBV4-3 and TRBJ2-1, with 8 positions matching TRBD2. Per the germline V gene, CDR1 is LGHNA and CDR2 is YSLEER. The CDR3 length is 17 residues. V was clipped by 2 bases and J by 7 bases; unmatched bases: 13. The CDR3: CASSQRGGLLGVNEQFF. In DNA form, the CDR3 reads TGCGCCAGCAGCCAACGGGGGGGGTTATTAGGGGTAAATGAGCAGTTCTTC.

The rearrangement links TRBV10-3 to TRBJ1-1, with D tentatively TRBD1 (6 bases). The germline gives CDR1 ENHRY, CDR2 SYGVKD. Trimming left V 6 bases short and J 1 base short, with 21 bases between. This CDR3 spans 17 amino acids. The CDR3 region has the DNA TGTGCCATCAGCGACGGACGGGGGCGCAAATGGAACACTGAAGCTTTCTTT. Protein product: CAISDGRGRKWNTEAFF.

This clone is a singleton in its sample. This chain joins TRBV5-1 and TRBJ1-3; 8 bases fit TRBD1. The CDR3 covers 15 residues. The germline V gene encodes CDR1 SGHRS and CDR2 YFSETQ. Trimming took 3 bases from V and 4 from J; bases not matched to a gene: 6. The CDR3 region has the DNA TGCGCCAGCAGCTCACAAGGGACAGGAGGAAACACCATATATTTT. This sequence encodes CASSSQGTGGNTIYF.

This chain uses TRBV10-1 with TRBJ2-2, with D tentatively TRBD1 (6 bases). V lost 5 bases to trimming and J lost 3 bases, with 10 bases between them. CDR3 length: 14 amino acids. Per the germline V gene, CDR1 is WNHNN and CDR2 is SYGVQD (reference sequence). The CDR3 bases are TGCGCCAGCAGTACAGGGTCTTACACCGGGGAGCTGTTTTTT. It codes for CASSTGSYTGELFF.

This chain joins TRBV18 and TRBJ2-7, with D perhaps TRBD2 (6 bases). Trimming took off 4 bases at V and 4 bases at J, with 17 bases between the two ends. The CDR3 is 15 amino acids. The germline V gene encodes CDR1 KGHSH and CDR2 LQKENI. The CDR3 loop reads CASSLDAGKRYEQYF. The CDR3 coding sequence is TGTGCCAGCTCACTGGACGCGGGAAAACGTTACGAGCAGTACTTC.

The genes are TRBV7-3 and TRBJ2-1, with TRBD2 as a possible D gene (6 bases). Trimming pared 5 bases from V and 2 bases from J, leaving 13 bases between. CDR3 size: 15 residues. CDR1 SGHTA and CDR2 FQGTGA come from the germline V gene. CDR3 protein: CASSARGGTYNEQFF. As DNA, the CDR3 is TGTGCCAGCAGCGCGCGGGGTGGTACCTACAATGAGCAGTTCTTC.

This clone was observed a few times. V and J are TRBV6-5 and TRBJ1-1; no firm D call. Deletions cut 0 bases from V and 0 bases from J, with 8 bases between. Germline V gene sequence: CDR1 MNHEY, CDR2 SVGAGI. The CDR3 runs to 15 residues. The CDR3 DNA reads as TGTGCCAGCAGTTACTCGGGGATCATGAACACTGAAGCTTTCTTT. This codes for CASSYSGIMNTEAFF.

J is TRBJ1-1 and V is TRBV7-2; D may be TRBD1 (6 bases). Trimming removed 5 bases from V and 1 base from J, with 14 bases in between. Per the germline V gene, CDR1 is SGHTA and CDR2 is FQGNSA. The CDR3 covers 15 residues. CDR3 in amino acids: CASSPVGGRNTEAFF. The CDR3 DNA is TGTGCCAGCAGCCCCGTGGGGGGCAGGAACACTGAAGCTTTCTTT.

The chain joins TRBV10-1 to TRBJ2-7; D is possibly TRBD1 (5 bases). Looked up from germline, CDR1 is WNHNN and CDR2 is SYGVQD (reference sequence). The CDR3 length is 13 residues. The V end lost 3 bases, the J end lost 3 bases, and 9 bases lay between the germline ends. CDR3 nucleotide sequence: TGCGCCAGCAGTGATGGCAGGGACTACGAGCAGTACTTC. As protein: CASSDGRDYEQYF.

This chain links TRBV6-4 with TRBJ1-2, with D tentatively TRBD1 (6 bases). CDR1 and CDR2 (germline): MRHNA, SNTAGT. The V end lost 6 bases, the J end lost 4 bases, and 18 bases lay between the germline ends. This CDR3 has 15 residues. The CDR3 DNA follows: TGTGCCAGCAGCGAGGCCCCAGGGGCTCCCTATGGCTACACCTTC. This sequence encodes CASSEAPGAPYGYTF.

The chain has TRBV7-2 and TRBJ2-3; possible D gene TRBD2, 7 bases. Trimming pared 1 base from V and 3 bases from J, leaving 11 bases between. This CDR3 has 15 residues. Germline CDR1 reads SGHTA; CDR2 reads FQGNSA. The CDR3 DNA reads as TGTGCCAGCAGCTTAGTCGGGGGGCCGACAGATACGCAGTATTTT. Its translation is CASSLVGGPTDTQYF.

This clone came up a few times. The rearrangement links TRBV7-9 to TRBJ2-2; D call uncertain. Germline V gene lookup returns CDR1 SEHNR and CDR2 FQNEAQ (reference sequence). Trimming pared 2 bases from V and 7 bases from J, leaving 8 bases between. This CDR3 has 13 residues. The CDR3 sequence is CASSLSSLGELFF. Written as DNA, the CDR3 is TGTGCCAGCAGCTTATCCTCTCTCGGGGAGCTGTTTTTT.